This T cell receptor beta chain was sequenced in a study of blood T cell repertoires in COVID-19. The wider study: Acute-phase and convalescent COVID-19 samples originated in the United States, Italy and Spain. Sources were T cells, B-cell-depleted T cells, or PBMCs; the material itself was cDNA or gDNA.

CDR1 LGHDT and CDR2 YNNKEL come from the germline V gene (reference sequence). V was pared by 5 bases and J by 3 bases, with 2 bases of the junction left unmatched. The CDR3 consists of 13 residues. Sequencing was performed with immunoSEQ multiplex PCR; in TCRdb, only in-frame clones are kept and a portion is missing. The profile shows about 290,000 clones, roughly 89% of them singletons. The receptor's source is a woman in her thirties or forties who had recovered from COVID-19. V is TRBV3-1 (or the pseudogene TRBV3-2) and J is TRBJ2-3; the match to TRBD2 covers 7 bases. The sequenced sample consisted of peripheral blood. The CDR3 loop is CASSWGGTDTQYF. In nucleotides, the CDR3 is TGTGCCAGCAGCTGGGGGGGGACAGATACGCAGTATTTT.